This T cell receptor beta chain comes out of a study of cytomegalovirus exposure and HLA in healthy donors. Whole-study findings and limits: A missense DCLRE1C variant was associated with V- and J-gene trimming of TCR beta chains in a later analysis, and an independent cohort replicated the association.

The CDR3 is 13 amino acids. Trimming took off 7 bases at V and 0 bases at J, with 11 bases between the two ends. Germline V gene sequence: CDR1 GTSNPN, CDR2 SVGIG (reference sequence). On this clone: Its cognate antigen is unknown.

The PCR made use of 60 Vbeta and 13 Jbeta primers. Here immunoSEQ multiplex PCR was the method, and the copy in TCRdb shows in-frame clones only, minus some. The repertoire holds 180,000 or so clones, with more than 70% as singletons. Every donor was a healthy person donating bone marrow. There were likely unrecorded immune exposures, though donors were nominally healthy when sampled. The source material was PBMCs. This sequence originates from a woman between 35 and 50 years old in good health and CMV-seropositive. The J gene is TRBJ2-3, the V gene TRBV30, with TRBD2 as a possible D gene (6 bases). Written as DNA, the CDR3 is TGTGCCTCCCCGGGGACTAGCACAGATACGCAGTATTTT. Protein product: CASPGTSTDTQYF.